The subject of this entry is one TCR beta chain. This entry comes from a study of cytotoxic CD8 clonotypes in ibrutinib-treated CLL. Assay used: immunoSEQ multiplex PCR; TCRdb lists only in-frame clones, some missing. The repertoire holds over 110,000 clones, with approximately 89% as singletons. The CDR3 is 14 residues long. Germline V gene lookup returns CDR1 MNHEY and CDR2 SVGAGI. V lost 2 bases and J 5 bases, leaving 10 bases between the germline ends. This TCR was sampled from a human donor with chronic lymphocytic leukemia. The sequenced sample was PBMCs, obtained after 12 months of ibrutinib treatment. This chain connects TRBV6-5 to TRBJ1-3, with a tentative D call TRBD1 (5 bases). The DNA for the CDR3 is TGTGCCAGCAGTTACCGTTGGGGGAGAAACACCATATATTTT. It translates to CASSYRWGRNTIYF.